This T cell receptor beta chain derives from a study of T cells in Graves' hyperthyroidism and ophthalmopathy. Across the study: Peripheral blood was obtained at initial diagnosis, preceding any treatment. General study points: Most clonotypes expanded in the thyroid (above 0.001) were also present in blood.

This CDR3 has 15 residues. CDR1 is DFQATT and CDR2 is SNEGSKA in the germline V gene (reference sequence). V lost 4 bases, J lost 10 bases, and 11 bases stayed unmatched. About this clonotype itself: Antigen unknown.

Amplification of TCR beta CDR3 regions used RNA as the template. First-round RT-PCR targeting the TCR CDR3 was performed with the HTBI primer set. TCRdb redid the calling of the multiplex PCR reads with MiXCR, one entry per CDR3 protein. The table lists about 500,000 distinct CDR3 sequences, around 15% of them singletons, with less than 20% in the top ten. Graves' hyperthyroidism is called stable when ophthalmopathy does not progress within 18 months. Exclusions: uncontrolled infection, other autoimmune disease, pregnancy, lactation. Specimen: blood. The chain links TRBV20-1 to TRBJ1-6; TRBD1 aligns across 9 bases. This TCR came from a young woman with Graves' hyperthyroidism. CDR3 residues: CSAISGTGFLSPLHF. CDR3 sequence (DNA): TGCAGTGCTATTTCCGGGACAGGGTTTTTGTCACCCCTCCACTTT.